Reported below is one T cell receptor beta chain. The method was immunoSEQ multiplex PCR; TCRdb's version includes in-frame clones alone and lacks a portion of them. The table shows about 76,000 clones, with roughly 79% occurring only once. The data belong to a study of radiotherapy plus CTLA-4 blockade in lung cancer. Study context: With roughly a third of patients having disease control, objective responses were seen in about 17%.

Germline V lookup: CDR1 MNHEY, CDR2 SVGAGI. The CDR3 has 15 residues. V lost 2 bases to trimming and J lost 4 bases, with 13 bases between them. Receiving focal radiation plus CTLA-4 blockade with ipilimumab were patients who had chemo-refractory metastatic non-small-cell lung cancer. Sequences were derived from peripheral blood, sampled from a patient treated with radiotherapy plus ipilimumab. The J gene is TRBJ2-3, the V gene TRBV6-5; D unresolved. This TCR derives from a human donor with non-small cell lung cancer whose response to radiotherapy plus ipilimumab could not be evaluated. Some clones in this sample may be carry-over from other donors' samples. The CDR3 DNA reads TGTGCCAGCAGTTACGGTAGCATTCCGTCAGATACGCAGTATTTT. Amino acids: CASSYGSIPSDTQYF.